The 3 T cell receptor beta chains listed next were all sequenced from one sample in a study of blood T cells in healthy people across ages (dated by TCRdb to 2015 to 2017). To prepare the library, 5' RACE was applied. Instrument on record: Illumina HiSeq 2500. A second roughly 6 to 12 cycle PCR used a sample-barcoded 5' primer and a J-beta primer mix. TCRdb reprocessing: public reads trimmed at Q25 with fastp, clones called with MiXCR, in-frame beta chains kept. Identical CDR3 proteins give one entry, which carries the most common genes and DNA. The sample table holds approximately 1.5 million distinct CDR3 sequences, of which around 36% were seen once. The leading ten clones occupy about 11% of the sample. Sequencing input: blood. These receptor sequences come from a woman in her twenties or thirties in good health.

This chain links TRBV12-3 or TRBV12-4 with TRBJ2-1, with D unresolved. V lost 6 bases, J lost 4 bases, and 10 bases lay in between. The CDR3 sequence is 13 residues long. CDR3 residues: CASSYVRYNEQFF. CDR3 nucleotide sequence: TGTGCCAGCAGCTACGTGAGGTACAATGAGCAGTTCTTC.

The chain recombines TRBV7-2 with TRBJ1-2, with D unclear. The CDR3 has 13 amino acids. The germline V and J ends were trimmed by 3 bases and 8 bases, with 13 bases remaining between them. From germline, CDR1 is SGHTA and CDR2 FQGNSA. This CDR3 is CASSFRPSGGYTF. CDR3 in DNA: TGTGCCAGCAGCTTCCGGCCGTCGGGGGGCTACACCTTC.

The chain links TRBV20-1 to TRBJ2-7; TRBD2 agrees at 7 bases. Germline lookup yields CDR1 DFQATT and CDR2 SNEGSKA (reference sequence). The CDR3 has 14 residues. With V trimmed by 4 bases and J by 2 bases, 8 bases remained unmatched. The CDR3 region is CSATGGGPPYEQYF. The DNA for the CDR3 is TGCAGTGCTACGGGAGGCGGGCCTCCCTACGAGCAGTACTTC.